The sequence of this T cell receptor (beta chain) was determined in a study of shared clonotypes between healthy human individuals. The table lists this clone with a count of one. Every subset's genomic DNA went evenly onto several immunoSEQ plates. Authors' analysis steps: ImmunoSEQ output held junction-only sequences without quality scores, so filtering differed. Produced via immunoSEQ multiplex PCR; TCRdb's table is partial and in-frame only. The V and J calls and clone size come from that table; D and trimming were worked out from the DNA. The table shows about 1.4 million clones, with more than 95% occurring only once. The CDR3 is 17 amino acids. Per germline, CDR1 SGHVS and CDR2 FNYEAQ. The V gene lost 1 base and the J gene lost 2 bases, with 16 bases spanning the gap.

This clonotype originated in a man in his thirties or forties in good health. This sequence joins TRBV7-6 and TRBJ2-3; D is possibly TRBD1 or TRBD2 (5 bases each). Sample: naive CD4+ T cells sorted from blood. As to subset: CD45RA+ positively selected. The CDR3 sequence is CASSLVDGGTYTDTQYF. The DNA of the CDR3 is TGTGCCAGCAGCTTAGTGGACGGTGGGACCTACACAGATACGCAGTATTTT.